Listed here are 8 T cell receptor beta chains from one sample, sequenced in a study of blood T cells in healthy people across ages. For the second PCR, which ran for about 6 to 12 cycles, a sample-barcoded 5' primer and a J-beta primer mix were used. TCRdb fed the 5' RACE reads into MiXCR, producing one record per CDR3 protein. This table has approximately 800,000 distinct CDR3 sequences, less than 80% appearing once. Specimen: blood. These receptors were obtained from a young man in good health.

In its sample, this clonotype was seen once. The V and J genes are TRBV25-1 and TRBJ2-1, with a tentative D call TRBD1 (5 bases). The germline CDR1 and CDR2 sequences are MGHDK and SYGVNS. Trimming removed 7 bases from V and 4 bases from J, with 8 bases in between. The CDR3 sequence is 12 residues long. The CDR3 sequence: CASKGVYNEQFF. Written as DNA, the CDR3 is TGTGCCAGCAAAGGGGTTTACAATGAGCAGTTCTTC. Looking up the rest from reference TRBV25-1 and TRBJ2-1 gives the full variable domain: EADIYQTPRYLVIGTGKKITLECSQTMGHDKMYWYQQDPGMELHLIHYSYGVNSTEKGDLSSESTVSRIRTEHFPLTLESARPSHTSQYLCASKGVYNEQFFGPGTRLTVL.

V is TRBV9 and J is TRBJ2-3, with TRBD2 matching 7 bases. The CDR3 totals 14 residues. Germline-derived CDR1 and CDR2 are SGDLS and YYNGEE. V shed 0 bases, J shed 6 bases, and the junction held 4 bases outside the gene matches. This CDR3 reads CASSVEVAGDTQYF. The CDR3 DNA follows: TGTGCCAGCAGCGTAGAGGTAGCGGGCGATACGCAGTATTTT.

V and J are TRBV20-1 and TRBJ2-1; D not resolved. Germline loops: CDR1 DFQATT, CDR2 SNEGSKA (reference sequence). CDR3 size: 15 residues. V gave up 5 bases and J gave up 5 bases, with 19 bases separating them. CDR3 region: CSAPSTASPDNEQFF. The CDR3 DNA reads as TGCAGTGCTCCCTCGACTGCCTCCCCCGACAATGAGCAGTTCTTC.

CDR3 nucleotides: TGTGCCACCAGTGGGGACAGGGGGCGGGAGCAGTACTTC. The encoded protein is CATSGDRGREQYF. The genes are TRBV24-1 and TRBJ2-4; 12 bases fit TRBD1. Germline V gene data show CDR1 as KGHDR and CDR2 as SFDVKD. This CDR3 is built from 13 residues. Losses at the gene ends were 5 bases for V and 13 bases for J; bases not matched to a gene: 5.

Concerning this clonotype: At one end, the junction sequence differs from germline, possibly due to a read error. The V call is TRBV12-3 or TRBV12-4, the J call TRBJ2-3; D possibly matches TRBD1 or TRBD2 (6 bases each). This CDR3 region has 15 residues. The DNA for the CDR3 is TGTACCAGCAACCCGGGGGCGGAAAGCACAGATACGCAGTATTTT. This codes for CTSNPGAESTDTQYF.

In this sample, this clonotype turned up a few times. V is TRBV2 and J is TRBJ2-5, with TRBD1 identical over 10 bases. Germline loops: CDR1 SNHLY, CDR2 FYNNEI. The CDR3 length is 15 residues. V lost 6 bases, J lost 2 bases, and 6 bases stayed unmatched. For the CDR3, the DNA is TGTGCCAGCAGAAGGGACAGGGGACCTCAAGAGACCCAGTACTTC. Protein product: CASRRDRGPQETQYF.

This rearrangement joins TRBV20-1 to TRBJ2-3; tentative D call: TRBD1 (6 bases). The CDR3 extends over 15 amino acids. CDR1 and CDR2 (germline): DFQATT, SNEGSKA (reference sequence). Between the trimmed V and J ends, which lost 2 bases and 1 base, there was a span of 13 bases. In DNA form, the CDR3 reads TGCAGTGCTAGACGGACAGATTCCCGCACAGATACGCAGTATTTT. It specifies CSARRTDSRTDTQYF.

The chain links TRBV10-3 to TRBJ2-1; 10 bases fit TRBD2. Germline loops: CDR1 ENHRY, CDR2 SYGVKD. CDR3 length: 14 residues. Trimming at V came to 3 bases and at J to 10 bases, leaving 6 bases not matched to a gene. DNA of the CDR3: TGTGCCATCAGTGATTCAGCGGGGGGGCCAGAGCAGTTCTTC. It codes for CAISDSAGGPEQFF.